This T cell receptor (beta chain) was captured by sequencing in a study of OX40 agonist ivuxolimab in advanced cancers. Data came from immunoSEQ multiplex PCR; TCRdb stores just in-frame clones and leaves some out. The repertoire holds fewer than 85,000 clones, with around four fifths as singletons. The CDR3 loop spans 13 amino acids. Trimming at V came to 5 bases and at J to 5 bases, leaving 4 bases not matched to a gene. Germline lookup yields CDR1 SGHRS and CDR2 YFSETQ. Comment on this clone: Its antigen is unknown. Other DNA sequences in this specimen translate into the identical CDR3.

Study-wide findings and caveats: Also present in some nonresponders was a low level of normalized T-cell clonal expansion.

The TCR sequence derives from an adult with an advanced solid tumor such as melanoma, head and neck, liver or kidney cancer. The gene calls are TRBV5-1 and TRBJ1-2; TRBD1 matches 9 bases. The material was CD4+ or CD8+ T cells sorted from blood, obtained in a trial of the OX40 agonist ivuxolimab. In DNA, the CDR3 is TGCGCCAGCAGTCCCGGGACAGGGTATGGCTACACCTTC. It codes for CASSPGTGYGYTF.